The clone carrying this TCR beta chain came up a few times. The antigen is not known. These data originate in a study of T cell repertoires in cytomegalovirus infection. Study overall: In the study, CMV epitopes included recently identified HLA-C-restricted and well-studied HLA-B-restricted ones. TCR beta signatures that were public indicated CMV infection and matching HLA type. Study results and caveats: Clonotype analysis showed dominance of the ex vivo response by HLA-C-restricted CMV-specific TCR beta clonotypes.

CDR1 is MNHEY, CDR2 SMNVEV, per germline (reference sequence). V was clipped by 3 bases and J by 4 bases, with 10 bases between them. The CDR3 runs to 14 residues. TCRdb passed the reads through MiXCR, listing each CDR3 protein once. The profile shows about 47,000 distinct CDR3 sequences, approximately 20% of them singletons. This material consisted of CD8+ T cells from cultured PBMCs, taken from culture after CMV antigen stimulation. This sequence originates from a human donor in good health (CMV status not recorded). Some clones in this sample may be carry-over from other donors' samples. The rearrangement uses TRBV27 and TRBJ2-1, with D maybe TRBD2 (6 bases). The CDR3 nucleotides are TGTGCCAGCAGTTTTGGACTACAGTACAATGAGCAGTTCTTC. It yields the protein CASSFGLQYNEQFF.